A single sample gave rise to the 9 T cell receptor beta chains below, sequenced in a study of T-cell reconstitution after alpha-beta-depleted transplantation in children. Preparation of the TCRbeta library used unique molecular identifiers. From the PCR reads, TCRdb called clonotypes with MiXCR, one entry per CDR3 protein. The sample shows about 980,000 distinct CDR3 sequences, about 30% of them seen only once. The sample in question was PBMCs, mostly from graft donor cells, obtained 360 days after TCRalphabeta/CD19-depleted stem cell transplant. The receptors come from a boy under two years old who had a stem cell transplant for SCID, so the T cells may come from the graft donor.

The rearrangement links TRBV6-5 to TRBJ2-7; 13 nucleotides line up with TRBD2. The length of the CDR3 is 17 residues. From germline, CDR1 is MNHEY and CDR2 SVGAGI. J lost 2 bases, V lost 4 bases, and 8 bases had no gene match. CDR3 bases: TGTGCCAGCAGTTCACAGAGACTAGCGGGGGGCGCCTACGAGCAGTACTTC. Protein: CASSSQRLAGGAYEQYF.

In its sample, this clonotype was seen a few times. V gene TRBV7-9 combines with J gene TRBJ2-1; 11 bases align to TRBD1. This CDR3 region has 12 residues. V gave up 11 bases and J gave up 7 bases; unmatched junction bases: 4. Germline CDR1 is SEHNR and CDR2 is FQNEAQ (reference sequence). The chain's CDR3 is CAGQGAHNEQFF. The CDR3 DNA reads TGTGCCGGACAGGGGGCACATAATGAGCAGTTCTTC.

V gene TRBV15 combines with J gene TRBJ2-7, with D unclear. Germline V gene data show CDR1 as LNHNV and CDR2 as YYDKDF (reference sequence). This CDR3 comprises 16 residues. V was cut by 0 bases and J by 0 bases, with 12 bases left in between. This CDR3 is CATSRDQALSSYEQYF. The CDR3 coding sequence is TGTGCCACCAGCAGAGATCAAGCTCTTAGCTCCTACGAGCAGTACTTC.

This clonotype was seen only a few times. The chain employs TRBV6-1 and TRBJ1-2; D is perhaps TRBD1 (6 bases). The CDR3 sequence is 16 residues long. Germline V gene lookup returns CDR1 MNHNS and CDR2 SASEGT. V shed 5 bases and J shed 4 bases, with 20 bases lying between them. In DNA, the CDR3 is TGTGCCAGCAGTCCCGGGGAGGGGACAATTGGCTATGGCTACACCTTC. It translates to CASSPGEGTIGYGYTF.

The chain uses TRBV20-1 and TRBJ1-4; maybe TRBD1 (6 bases). The CDR3 sequence is 13 residues long. Trimming removed 5 bases from V and 3 bases from J, with 10 bases in between. Germline CDR1 is DFQATT and CDR2 is SNEGSKA (reference sequence). The CDR3 DNA reads as TGCAGTGCTTGGGGGCTGGCTAATGAAAAACTGTTTTTT. Translated, it gives CSAWGLANEKLFF.

This rearrangement joins TRBV27 to TRBJ2-1; weak D call: TRBD2 (5 bases). This CDR3 has 14 residues. V was cut by 5 bases and J by 9 bases, with 17 bases left in between. CDR1 and CDR2 from the germline V gene are MNHEY and SMNVEV (reference sequence). CDR3 amino acids: CASSPRPLEGEQFF. Written as DNA, the CDR3 is TGTGCCAGCAGTCCAAGGCCTCTCGAGGGTGAGCAGTTCTTC.

V gene TRBV6-1 combines with J gene TRBJ1-6; 7 nucleotides match TRBD1. The CDR3 spans 13 residues. V dropped 6 bases and J dropped 7; count of bases not matched to a gene: 3. CDR1 and CDR2 (germline): MNHNS, SASEGT. The CDR3 loop is CASRGQMNSPLHF. The CDR3 DNA is TGTGCCAGCAGGGGACAGATGAATTCACCCCTCCACTTT.

V usage is TRBV7-9 and J usage is TRBJ2-1; D tentatively fits TRBD1 or TRBD2 (5 bases each). This CDR3 has 14 amino acids. Germline lookup yields CDR1 SEHNR and CDR2 FQNEAQ (reference sequence). Trimming left V 5 bases short and J 6 bases short, with 14 bases between. This chain's CDR3 is CASSPGDGTNEQFF. CDR3 bases: TGTGCCAGCAGCCCCGGGGACGGTACCAATGAGCAGTTCTTC.

This clonotype was seen once. The V gene is TRBV11-2, the J gene TRBJ2-2; 7 bases are a match to TRBD1. The CDR3 covers 17 residues. Germline V lookup: CDR1 SGHAT, CDR2 FQNNGV. After removal of 3 bases from V and 4 bases from J, the junction contained 11 bases not matched to a gene. The CDR3 sequence: CASSFEQGIRGTGELFF. The CDR3 coding sequence is TGTGCCAGCAGCTTTGAACAGGGGATTAGGGGCACCGGGGAGCTGTTTTTT.